This is a list of T cell receptor beta chains from one sample in a study of tumor and adjacent non-tumor tissue in lung cancer. Each CDR3 protein gets one entry after TCRdb re-called the multiplex PCR reads with MiXCR. The sample consists of some 100,000 distinct CDR3 sequences, 55% to 65% of them appearing once. The sequencing sample was made of distant non-tumor lung tissue. The receptors originated from a man between 25 and 39 years old with non-small cell lung cancer. Each CDR3 is given without its conserved first and last residue. The order of the fields is CDR3 protein, V gene, J gene.

ASSAVTWRGETQY,TRBV12-3/TRBV12-4,TRBJ2-5
ASSQDSGYGYT,TRBV4-2,TRBJ1-2
ASSPSGTTYNEQF,TRBV11-2,TRBJ2-1
ASNHRTSAYNEQF,TRBV5-4,TRBJ2-1
ASSLRSTYNEQF,TRBV12-3/TRBV12-4,TRBJ2-1
ASSQDPSSGYEQY,TRBV4-1,TRBJ2-7
ASSSKSDTWELF,TRBV11-2,TRBJ2-2
ASSLVTSRTDERF,TRBV11-2,TRBJ2-1
ASSPGAQTYEQY,TRBV18,TRBJ2-7
SATQGFNQPQH,TRBV20-1,TRBJ1-5
ASRSPQGAEDTQY,TRBV6-1,TRBJ2-3
VSSSRWGVSSDTQY,TRBV11-2,TRBJ2-3
ASSFAGGAGANVLT,TRBV11-2,TRBJ2-6
ASRSGQGKAGYTMY,TRBV12-3/TRBV12-4,TRBJ1-3
ASGLVPIGTQY,TRBV7-8,TRBJ2-3
ASSFRETDEKLF,TRBV11-2,TRBJ1-4
ASSYSDYNEQF,TRBV6-2/TRBV6-3,TRBJ2-1
ASRTLGQGGETF,TRBV11-2,TRBJ1-1
SATFSGTYTDTQY,TRBV20-1,TRBJ2-3
ASTTGQGDTEAF,TRBV11-3,TRBJ1-1
ASNLRDRGDTQY,TRBV5-1,TRBJ2-3
ASSGKASKQETQY,TRBV11-2,TRBJ2-5
ASSYGGALVKNVKY,TRBV6-6,TRBJ2-4
VSSSRGVLT,TRBV12-3/TRBV12-4,TRBJ2-6
SAIGDGENQKTQY,TRBV20-1,TRBJ2-5
ASSFRTGLQPQH,TRBV12-3/TRBV12-4,TRBJ1-5
STRAGGAGNQPQH,TRBV20-1,TRBJ1-5
SVEGTWWNTEAF,TRBV29-1,TRBJ1-1
ASSPAPESDYERY,TRBV4-2,TRBJ2-7
ASSPGQEMREGYT,TRBV3-2,TRBJ1-2
SSGTSGLNTGELF,TRBV29-1,TRBJ2-2
ASCRPRDKSDQY,TRBV11-2,TRBJ2-7